A selection of T cell receptor beta chains follows, all from one sample in a study of cytomegalovirus exposure and HLA in healthy donors. The data were produced by immunoSEQ multiplex PCR, yet TCRdb's version contains in-frame clones alone and is incomplete. Of 150,000 or so clones listed, around 73% are singletons. The sequenced sample was PBMCs. The receptors shown here come from a woman aged 18-29 years in good health and CMV-seronegative. Both conserved end residues are part of each CDR3. The D gene is left open where the match is weak. Clone size appears in some rows only: once, few, many, or a class for an expanded clone.

clone size,CDR3 length,D gene,V gene,J gene,CDR3 protein,CDR3 DNA
NA,15,TRBD1,TRBV7-9,TRBJ1-2,CASSLAAGGRYGYTF,TGTGCCAGCAGCTTAGCGGCAGGGGGTCGGTATGGCTACACCTTC
NA,16,TRBD2,TRBV9,TRBJ2-1,CASSLGGTSGYNEQFF,TGTGCCAGCAGCTTAGGGGGGACTAGCGGGTACAATGAGCAGTTCTTC
NA,16,TRBD1,TRBV6-5,TRBJ1-4,CASSFGDRVPNEKLFF,TGTGCCAGCAGTTTTGGGGACAGGGTTCCTAATGAAAAACTGTTTTTT
few,12,NA,TRBV4-2,TRBJ1-5,CASSQGGQPQHF,TGTGCCAGCAGCCAAGGGGGCCAGCCCCAGCATTTT
NA,15,TRBD1,TRBV6-1,TRBJ2-2,CASRRGTGDTGELFF,TGTGCCAGCAGGAGGGGGACAGGGGACACCGGGGAGCTGTTTTTT
NA,16,TRBD2,TRBV5-4,TRBJ2-7,CASRYGLAGGRYEQYF,TGTGCCAGCAGATACGGACTAGCGGGGGGTCGTTACGAGCAGTACTTC
NA,16,TRBD2,TRBV27,TRBJ2-5,CASSLRGGSGRETQYF,TGTGCCAGCAGTTTACGTGGCGGGAGTGGGCGAGAGACCCAGTACTTC
NA,14,NA,TRBV5-1,TRBJ1-1,CASSLQGREGEAFF,TGCGCCAGCAGCCTTCAGGGGCGAGAAGGTGAAGCTTTCTTT
NA,13,NA,TRBV7-6,TRBJ2-3,CASSGELGDTQYF,TGTGCCAGCTCAGGGGAGTTGGGAGATACGCAGTATTTT
NA,14,NA,TRBV15,TRBJ1-4,CATSRVPPGEKLFF,TGTGCCACCAGCAGAGTTCCCCCGGGGGAAAAACTGTTTTTT
once,20,TRBD2,TRBV9,TRBJ2-3,CASSVGGARGTSGNADTQYF,TGTGCCAGCAGCGTCGGAGGGGCCCGGGGGACTAGCGGAAATGCAGATACGCAGTATTTT
NA,13,TRBD2,TRBV6-6,TRBJ2-1,CASSYAGVNEQFF,TGTGCCAGCAGTTACGCGGGAGTCAATGAGCAGTTCTTC
NA,16,TRBD1,TRBV5-4,TRBJ2-1,CASSSQGTSHYNEQFF,TGTGCCAGCAGCTCACAGGGGACCTCCCACTACAATGAGCAGTTCTTC
few,15,TRBD1,TRBV19,TRBJ1-2,CASSRDRGFVYGYTF,TGTGCCAGTAGTAGGGACAGGGGCTTTGTCTATGGCTACACCTTC
NA,13,NA,TRBV28,TRBJ2-2,CASSLFNSGELFF,TGTGCCAGCAGTTTATTCAATTCCGGGGAGCTGTTTTTT
NA,15,TRBD1,TRBV6-1,TRBJ2-1,CASSEGTGVSNEQFF,TGTGCCAGCAGTGAAGGGACAGGGGTTTCTAATGAGCAGTTCTTC
NA,14,NA,TRBV13,TRBJ2-5,CASSHRGLQETQYF,TGTGCCAGCAGCCATCGGGGTCTGCAAGAGACCCAGTACTTC
NA,14,NA,TRBV7-2,TRBJ1-2,CASSPGQTDYGYTF,TGTGCCAGCAGCCCCGGACAGACGGACTATGGCTACACCTTC
NA,13,NA,TRBV7-9,TRBJ1-5,CASSLQGNQPQHF,TGTGCCAGCAGCTTACAGGGAAATCAGCCCCAGCATTTT
few,14,TRBD2,TRBV2,TRBJ2-1,CASSETSDHNEQFF,TGTGCCAGCAGTGAGACTAGCGATCACAATGAGCAGTTCTTC
NA,15,TRBD2,TRBV5-5,TRBJ2-2,CASSWTGTSGGSLFF,TGTGCCAGCAGCTGGACCGGGACTAGCGGGGGGTCGCTGTTTTTT
few,13,NA,TRBV9,TRBJ1-6,CASSVQNNSPLHF,TGTGCCAGCAGCGTCCAGAATAATTCACCCCTCCACTTT
NA,17,TRBD1,TRBV2,TRBJ1-6,CASSETETGAADSPLHF,TGTGCCAGCAGTGAAACGGAAACAGGGGCTGCGGATTCACCCCTCCACTTT
NA,16,TRBD1,TRBV11-3,TRBJ2-1,CASSPRTGRFGHEQFF,TGTGCCAGCAGCCCCCGGACAGGGCGTTTTGGACATGAGCAGTTCTTC
NA,12,NA,TRBV7-9,TRBJ2-7,CASSPTGQEQYF,TGTGCCAGCAGCCCGACCGGACAGGAGCAGTACTTC
once,16,NA,TRBV7-9,TRBJ1-4,CASSLLLPGANEKLFF,TGTGCCAGCAGCTTACTCTTGCCAGGGGCTAATGAAAAACTGTTTTTT
NA,15,NA,TRBV7-7,TRBJ2-1,CASSPVAEAYNEQFF,TGTGCCAGCAGCCCCGTGGCGGAGGCATACAATGAGCAGTTCTTC
NA,13,NA,TRBV10-3,TRBJ1-1,CAIRGTLGTEAFF,TGTGCCATCAGAGGGACACTGGGGACTGAAGCTTTCTTT
NA,13,TRBD1,TRBV7-2,TRBJ1-1,CASSTGTGKVAFF,TGTGCCAGCAGCACCGGGACAGGGAAAGTAGCTTTCTTT
NA,14,NA,TRBV6-5,TRBJ1-2,CASSLKAGSYGYTF,TGTGCCAGCAGTTTAAAGGCAGGGTCTTATGGCTACACCTTC
few,14,TRBD1,TRBV6-1,TRBJ1-4,CASSSKGALEKLFF,TGTGCCAGCAGCTCTAAGGGGGCGCTTGAAAAACTGTTTTTT
NA,15,TRBD1,TRBV10-3,TRBJ1-1,CAISAHTGGGTEAFF,TGTGCCATCAGTGCGCATACAGGGGGCGGCACTGAAGCTTTCTTT
NA,15,TRBD1,TRBV18,TRBJ1-4,CASSPRQGYNEKLFF,TGTGCCAGCTCACCCCGACAGGGGTATAATGAAAAACTGTTTTTT
NA,13,NA,TRBV9,TRBJ1-2,CASSVDRNYGYTF,TGTGCCAGCAGCGTTGACAGAAACTATGGCTACACCTTC
few,16,NA,TRBV7-6,TRBJ2-5,CASSLGVQAWQETQYF,TGTGCCAGCAGCTTAGGAGTTCAAGCCTGGCAAGAGACCCAGTACTTC
NA,15,TRBD1,TRBV27,TRBJ2-1,CASSPHRDSYNEQFF,TGTGCCAGCAGTCCCCACCGGGACAGCTACAATGAGCAGTTCTTC
NA,13,NA,TRBV6-5,TRBJ1-1,CASSYSSDTEAFF,TGTGCCAGCAGTTACTCGTCTGACACTGAAGCTTTCTTT
NA,15,TRBD2,TRBV2,TRBJ2-2,CASSEETSWVVELFF,TGTGCCAGCAGTGAAGAGACTAGCTGGGTAGTGGAGCTGTTTTTT
NA,17,TRBD1,TRBV9,TRBJ2-2,CASSVSETGPNTGELFF,TGTGCCAGCAGCGTATCCGAGACAGGGCCGAACACCGGGGAGCTGTTTTTT
NA,15,TRBD1,TRBV10-3,TRBJ2-2,CAISSGTGNTGELFF,TGTGCCATTTCATCCGGGACAGGGAACACCGGGGAGCTGTTTTTT
NA,15,NA,TRBV2,TRBJ2-2,CASRKNREVTGELFF,TGTGCCAGCAGGAAAAACAGGGAAGTCACCGGGGAGCTGTTTTTT
once,19,TRBD1,TRBV4-2,TRBJ1-6,CASSQFRDRGLPISSPLHF,TGTGCCAGCAGCCAATTCCGGGACAGGGGACTCCCTATAAGTTCACCCCTCCACTTT